This T cell receptor beta chain was obtained from a study of Ad26.COV2.S vaccination and SARS-CoV-2 variants. The protocol was immunoSEQ multiplex PCR, while the TCRdb copy is restricted to in-frame clones and leaves out a portion. The sample yields around 250,000 clones, around nine tenths seen once. Treatment defined: 15 to 20 received Ad26.COV2.S at low or high dose, single or two shots; 5 received placebo; per-sample allocation not given. Vaccine and placebo recipients were sampled on day 63 after the first injection. This TCR was recovered from a person aged 18-65 years who received the Ad26.COV2.S COVID-19 vaccine or a placebo. Specimen: peripheral blood, collected in a trial of Ad26.COV2.S vaccine versus placebo.

The CDR3 loop reads CASSSDRAGAFF. The CDR3 nucleotides are TGTGCCAGCTCATCTGACAGGGCAGGGGCTTTCTTT. The gene calls are TRBV18 and TRBJ1-1; TRBD1 aligns across 7 bases. The CDR3 runs 12 residues. Trimming at V came to 5 bases and at J to 11 bases, leaving 8 bases not matched to a gene. The V gene's germline CDR1 is KGHSH and CDR2 LQKENI.